These 6 T cell receptor beta chains came from one sample sequenced in a study of cytomegalovirus exposure and HLA in healthy donors. It was with 60 Vbeta and 13 Jbeta primers that the PCR ran. Some clones are missing from TCRdb's copy, which holds only in-frame ones; the method was immunoSEQ multiplex PCR. The sample table includes 50,000 or so clones. Specimen: PBMCs. The receptors here all came from a woman in her late teens or twenties in good health and CMV-seronegative.

The chain has TRBV7-7 and TRBJ1-1; D is ambiguous. The germline V and J ends were trimmed by 4 bases and 0 bases, with 6 bases remaining between them. The CDR3 is 13 residues long. Germline V lookup: CDR1 SSHAT, CDR2 FNYEAQ (reference sequence). This chain's CDR3 is CASSSGLNTEAFF. The CDR3 coding sequence is TGTGCCAGCAGCTCCGGTCTGAACACTGAAGCTTTCTTT.

CDR3 residues: CASFSGTSNTGELFF. The CDR3 DNA reads TGTGCCAGTTTTTCCGGGACTTCTAACACCGGGGAGCTGTTTTTT. V is TRBV19 and J is TRBJ2-2; tentative D call: TRBD2 (6 bases). Trimming shortened V by 8 bases and J by 2 bases, and 15 bases separated the two germline ends. The germline V gene has CDR1 LNHDA and CDR2 SQIVND (reference sequence). The length of the CDR3 is 15 residues. Supplemented by reference TRBV19 and TRBJ2-2, the full variable domain reads DGGITQSPKYLFRKEGQNVTLSCEQNLNHDAMYWYRQDPGQGLRLIYYSQIVNDFQKGDIAEGYSVSREKKESFPLTVTSAQKNPTAFYLCASFSGTSNTGELFFGEGSRLTVL.

The rearrangement uses TRBV6-5 and TRBJ2-7, with D unresolved. Per germline, CDR1 MNHEY and CDR2 SVGAGI. The CDR3 runs 15 residues. Deletions cut 0 bases from V and 2 bases from J, with 11 bases between. CDR3 DNA: TGTGCCAGCAGTTACTCCCTCTCCCTCGCCTACGAGCAGTACTTC. Protein product: CASSYSLSLAYEQYF.

V is TRBV5-1 and J is TRBJ2-3; the match to TRBD2 covers 7 bases. CDR1 and CDR2 from the germline V gene are SGHRS and YFSETQ. The J segment lost 2 bases and the V segment lost 4 bases, leaving 7 bases of the junction unmatched. CDR3 length: 15 residues. The CDR3 sequence is CASSQSTSFTDTQYF. The CDR3 DNA sequence: TGCGCCAGCAGCCAATCGACTAGCTTCACAGATACGCAGTATTTT.

This chain links TRBV25-1 with TRBJ2-1, with 8 nucleotides matching TRBD2. The CDR3 is made up of 14 amino acids. Germline-derived CDR1 and CDR2 are MGHDK and SYGVNS. V trimming: 5 bases; J trimming: 7 bases; junction bases outside the gene matches: 7. CDR3 loop: CASSNPGTRNEQFF. The CDR3 nucleotides are TGTGCCAGCAGTAACCCCGGGACTAGGAATGAGCAGTTCTTC.

The chain employs TRBV5-1 and TRBJ2-3; weak D call: TRBD2 (5 bases). Trimming removed 0 bases at V and 4 bases at J, with 12 bases between. Germline loops: CDR1 SGHRS, CDR2 YFSETQ. This CDR3 is built from 15 residues. The CDR3 DNA follows: TGCGCCAGCAGCTTGGCCCGCGGGCTGTCAGATACGCAGTATTTT. Translating it yields CASSLARGLSDTQYF.